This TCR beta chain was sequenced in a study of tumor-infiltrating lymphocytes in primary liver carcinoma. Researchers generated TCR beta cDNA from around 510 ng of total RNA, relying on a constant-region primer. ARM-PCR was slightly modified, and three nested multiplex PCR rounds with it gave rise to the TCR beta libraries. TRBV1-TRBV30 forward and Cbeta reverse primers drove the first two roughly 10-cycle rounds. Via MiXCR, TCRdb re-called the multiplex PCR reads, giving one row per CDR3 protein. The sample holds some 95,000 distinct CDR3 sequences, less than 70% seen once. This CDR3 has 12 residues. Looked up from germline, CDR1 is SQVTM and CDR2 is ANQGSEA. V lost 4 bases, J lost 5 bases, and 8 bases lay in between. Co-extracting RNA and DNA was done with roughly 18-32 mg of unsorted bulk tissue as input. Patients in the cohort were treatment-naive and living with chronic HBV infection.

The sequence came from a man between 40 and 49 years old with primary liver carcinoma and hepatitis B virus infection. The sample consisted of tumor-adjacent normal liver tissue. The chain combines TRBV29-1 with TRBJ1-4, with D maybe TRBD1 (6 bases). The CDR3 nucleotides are TGCAGCGTTGGCGGGGGCAATGAAAAACTGTTTTTT. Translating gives CSVGGGNEKLFF. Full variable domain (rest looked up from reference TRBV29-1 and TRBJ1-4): SAVISQKPSRDICQRGTSLTIQCQVDSQVTMMFWYRQQPGQSLTLIATANQGSEATYESGFVIDKFPISRPNLTFSTLTVSNMSPEDSSIYLCSVGGGNEKLFFGSGTQLSVL.